The T cell receptor (beta chain) described here comes from a study of T cell responses to AZD1222 COVID-19 vaccine. The method was immunoSEQ multiplex PCR; TCRdb's version includes in-frame clones alone and lacks a portion of them. The data show around 78,000 clones, almost 90% seen once. On this clone itself: The antigen remains undetermined.

This CDR3 comprises 16 residues. The J segment lost 0 bases and the V segment lost 0 bases, leaving 2 bases of the junction unmatched. The germline V gene has CDR1 SGDLS and CDR2 YYNGEE. Study-wide findings and caveats: Spike-specific TCR breadth and depth went up after people got two AZD1222 doses. After the peak T cell response, and only then, were repertoires sampled.

The rearrangement uses TRBV9 and TRBJ1-1, with TRBD1 matching over 10 bases. This clonotype was sampled from an adult who received the AZD1222 COVID-19 vaccine. The sequencing used peripheral blood, collected 28 days after the second AZD1222 dose. In DNA, the CDR3 is TGTGCCAGCAGCGTAGAGACAGGGGGCCTGAACACTGAAGCTTTCTTT. It yields the protein CASSVETGGLNTEAFF.